The rows below give T cell receptor beta chains drawn from one sample of a study of CXCR3-negative and CXCR3-positive naive CD8 T cells. TCRdb re-called the 5' RACE reads; every CDR3 protein appears as one record, without DNA. Its table records over 35,000 distinct CDR3 sequences. Sequencing input: memory CD8+ T cells from blood. These receptors were collected from a human donor in good health. Some clones in this sample may be carry-over from other donors' samples. Each CDR3 is given with its conserved first and last residue. Fields, in order: clone size, J gene, V gene, CDR3 protein. Rows give clone size only sometimes, using once, few, many, or a class for an expanded clone.

clone size: .; J gene: TRBJ1-2; V gene: TRBV20-1; CDR3 protein: CSARETGSYGYTF
clone size: .; J gene: TRBJ2-1; V gene: TRBV4-3; CDR3 protein: CASSRGESSYNEQFF
clone size: .; J gene: TRBJ2-7; V gene: TRBV5-1; CDR3 protein: CASSGGTSSYEQYF
clone size: .; J gene: TRBJ1-3; V gene: TRBV7-9; CDR3 protein: CASSESRFGVGSTIYF
clone size: .; J gene: TRBJ2-1; V gene: TRBV7-6; CDR3 protein: CASSFVSGNNEQFF
clone size: .; J gene: TRBJ2-7; V gene: TRBV7-2; CDR3 protein: CASSPAGYEQYF
clone size: .; J gene: TRBJ2-1; V gene: TRBV20-1; CDR3 protein: CSASGTSAINEQFF
clone size: .; J gene: TRBJ1-4; V gene: TRBV7-6; CDR3 protein: CASSFEGGGKLFF
clone size: .; J gene: TRBJ1-2; V gene: TRBV20-1; CDR3 protein: CSASSLGDSVAFFF
clone size: .; J gene: TRBJ1-2; V gene: TRBV5-1; CDR3 protein: CASSLDPGSLIDGYTF
clone size: .; J gene: TRBJ2-7; V gene: TRBV4-3; CDR3 protein: CASSQDLARTYEQYF
clone size: .; J gene: TRBJ2-5; V gene: TRBV12-3/TRBV12-4; CDR3 protein: CASSPPFGEETQYF
clone size: .; J gene: TRBJ2-1; V gene: TRBV28; CDR3 protein: CASSLLATYNEQFF
clone size: .; J gene: TRBJ1-1; V gene: TRBV19; CDR3 protein: CASSQVVTEAFF
clone size: .; J gene: TRBJ1-2; V gene: TRBV14; CDR3 protein: CASSPRDGALAGYTF
clone size: .; J gene: TRBJ1-5; V gene: TRBV4-3; CDR3 protein: CASSQGVGSNQPQHF
clone size: .; J gene: TRBJ2-1; V gene: TRBV14; CDR3 protein: CASSQELASYNEQFF
clone size: .; J gene: TRBJ1-2; V gene: TRBV29-1; CDR3 protein: CSVDPDRHYGYTF
clone size: .; J gene: TRBJ2-7; V gene: TRBV7-2; CDR3 protein: CASSPELRDYEQYF
clone size: .; J gene: TRBJ1-2; V gene: TRBV7-9; CDR3 protein: CASSSLSSAGRAGYTF
clone size: .; J gene: TRBJ1-2; V gene: TRBV7-9; CDR3 protein: CASSLQGIYGYTF
clone size: .; J gene: TRBJ2-7; V gene: TRBV12-3/TRBV12-4; CDR3 protein: CASSPTGQTYEQYF
clone size: .; J gene: TRBJ1-6; V gene: TRBV12-3/TRBV12-4; CDR3 protein: CASSLVGNSPLHF
clone size: medium-sized; J gene: TRBJ1-5; V gene: TRBV7-9; CDR3 protein: CASSFIGTRRLSYQPQHF
clone size: large; J gene: TRBJ1-2; V gene: TRBV11-2; CDR3 protein: CASGPEGVFGYTF
clone size: .; J gene: TRBJ2-1; V gene: TRBV7-3; CDR3 protein: CASSLGQDYNEQFF